The entry below describes one T cell receptor beta chain. The CDR3 covers 15 residues. Germline CDR1 reads SEHNR; CDR2 reads FQNEAQ (reference sequence). V was cut by 5 bases and J by 0 bases, with 11 bases left in between. Survey-level TCR beta sequencing used the immunoSEQ assay. Clones were sequenced by immunoSEQ multiplex PCR, and TCRdb holds only the in-frame ones, with some missing. The sample lists nearly 70,000 clones, approximately 92% occurring once. The chain carries TRBV7-9 and TRBJ1-5; D is possibly TRBD1 (5 bases). Material for sequencing was PBMCs. The sequence derives from a man aged 35 to 55 with rheumatoid arthritis. CDR3 protein: CASSQTEYSNQPQHF. In DNA, the CDR3 is TGTGCCAGCAGCCAGACAGAGTATAGCAATCAGCCCCAGCATTTT.